This T cell receptor (beta chain) was captured in a study of blood T cell repertoires in COVID-19. Across the study: Both acute and convalescent COVID-19 samples were obtained from the United States, Italy and Spain.

The data were produced by immunoSEQ multiplex PCR, yet TCRdb's version contains in-frame clones alone and is incomplete. The sample lists more than 200,000 clones; roughly 84% were seen once. V dropped 5 bases and J dropped 7 bases, with 17 bases sitting between them. This CDR3 comprises 14 residues. Germline V gene lookup returns CDR1 LNHNV and CDR2 YYDKDF (reference sequence). Sequenced material: peripheral blood. The rearrangement uses TRBV15 and TRBJ2-5; no firm D call. The sequence came from a woman of 80 years or more with COVID-19, enrolled during active disease. The CDR3 nucleotides read TGTGCCACCAGCTCCCTGTCCGGGTCGGGGACCCAGTACTTC. Encoded protein: CATSSLSGSGTQYF.